The source of this T cell receptor (beta chain) is a study of blood T cell repertoires in COVID-19. For the study at large: The United States, Italy and Spain were the sources of the acute and convalescent COVID-19 samples. Sample material is recorded as cDNA or gDNA derived from T cells, B-cell-depleted T cells, or PBMCs.

Authors' methods: Quantification of nucleated cells was approximated via reference gene primer amplification. Using immunoSEQ multiplex PCR, the repertoire was profiled, and TCRdb retains in-frame clones only, with some absent. D and trimming were read from the DNA, whereas the V and J calls and clone size are those reported in that table. This table holds some 200,000 clones, roughly nine tenths found once. The sequenced material came from peripheral blood. The sequence was obtained from a woman aged 45-60 years with acute or convalescent COVID-19.

Here the CDR3 reads CASSLAAGANTEAFF. The CDR3 region has the DNA TGCGCCAGCAGCTTGGCCGCAGGTGCGAACACTGAAGCTTTCTTT. The V gene is TRBV5-1, the J gene TRBJ1-1; no firm D call. There are 15 residues in the CDR3. CDR1 and CDR2 from the germline V gene are SGHRS and YFSETQ. Trimming took 0 bases from V and 1 from J, leaving 10 bases between them. The whole variable domain, filled in from reference TRBV5-1 and TRBJ1-1, reads KAGVTQTPRYLIKTRGQQVTLSCSPISGHRSVSWYQQTPGQGLQFLFEYFSETQRNKGNFPGRFSGRQFSNSRSEMNVSTLELGDSALYLCASSLAAGANTEAFFGQGTRLTVV.